This T cell receptor (beta chain) was documented in a study of shared clonotypes between healthy human individuals. The CDR3 is made up of 13 amino acids. Germline CDR1 SGDLS, CDR2 YYNGEE. V was shortened by 3 bases and J by 4 bases, with 9 bases between the two germline ends. Naive CD8 cells were CD45RO-negative, positively selected for CCR7, excluding terminally differentiated effector memory CD45RA+ cells. Sequenced by immunoSEQ multiplex PCR; TCRdb stores in-frame clones only, minus some. The table lists roughly 2 million clones, about 95% of them singletons. Sequences were obtained from naive CD8+ T cells sorted from blood. The chain carries TRBV9 and TRBJ2-3, with a weak D call TRBD2 (6 bases). This clonotype was sampled from a man aged 18 to 29 in good health. Here the CDR3 DNA reads TGTGCCAGCAGCGGCCGACTAGCAGATACGCAGTATTTT. Residues: CASSGRLADTQYF.